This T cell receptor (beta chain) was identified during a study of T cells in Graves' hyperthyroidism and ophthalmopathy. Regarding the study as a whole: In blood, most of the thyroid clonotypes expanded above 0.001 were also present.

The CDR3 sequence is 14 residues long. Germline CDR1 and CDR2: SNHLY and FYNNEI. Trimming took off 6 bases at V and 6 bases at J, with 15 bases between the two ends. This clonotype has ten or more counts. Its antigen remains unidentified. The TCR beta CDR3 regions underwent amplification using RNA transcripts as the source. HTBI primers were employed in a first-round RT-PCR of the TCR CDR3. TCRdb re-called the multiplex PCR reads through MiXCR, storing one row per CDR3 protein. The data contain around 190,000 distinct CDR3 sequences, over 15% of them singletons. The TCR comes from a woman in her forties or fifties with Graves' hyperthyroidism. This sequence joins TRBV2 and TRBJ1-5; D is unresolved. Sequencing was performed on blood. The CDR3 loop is CASSAPGSFQPQHF. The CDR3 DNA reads TGTGCCAGCAGCGCACCTGGGTCCTTTCAGCCCCAGCATTTT.